The clone carrying this T cell receptor beta chain was recorded a few times. Building the TCR beta libraries relied on iRepertoire HTBI primers, and CDR3 regions underwent Arm-PCR. From the multiplex PCR reads, TCRdb called clonotypes with MiXCR, one entry per CDR3 protein. The sample has under 450,000 distinct CDR3 sequences, 20% to 25% seen once. The CDR3 length is 13 residues. Per the germline V gene, CDR1 is MGHRA and CDR2 is YSYEKL. V lost 4 bases, J lost 6 bases, and 3 bases stayed unmatched. The data are from a study of regulatory T cells in long-lasting Graves disease. Time point here: persistent/refractory GD, antithyroid drugs over 5 years with positive TRAb. TCR sequences were obtained from RNA taken from PBMCs.

The chain employs TRBV4-1 and TRBJ1-5; 7 bases align to TRBD1. The sequence came from a middle-aged woman with Graves disease. The source material was peripheral blood mononuclear cells (PBMCs), sampled when the disease was refractory, from a patient treated with antithyroid drugs. The CDR3 reads CASSLTGAQPQHF. The CDR3 DNA is TGCGCCAGCAGCCTTACAGGGGCTCAGCCCCAGCATTTT.